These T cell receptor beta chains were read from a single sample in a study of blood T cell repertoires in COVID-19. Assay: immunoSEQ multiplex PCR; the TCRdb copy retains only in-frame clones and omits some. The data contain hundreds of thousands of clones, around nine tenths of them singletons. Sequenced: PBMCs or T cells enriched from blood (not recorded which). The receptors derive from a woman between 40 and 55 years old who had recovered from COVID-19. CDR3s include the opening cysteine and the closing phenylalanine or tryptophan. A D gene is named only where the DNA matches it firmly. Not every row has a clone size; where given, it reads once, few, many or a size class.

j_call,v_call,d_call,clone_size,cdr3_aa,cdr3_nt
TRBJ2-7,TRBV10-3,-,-,CAIRTGVAGAYEQYF,TGTGCCATCAGGACCGGGGTAGCTGGGGCCTACGAGCAGTACTTC
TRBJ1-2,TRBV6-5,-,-,CASSYSSRNYGYTF,TGTGCCAGCAGTTACTCGAGTCGAAACTATGGCTACACCTTC
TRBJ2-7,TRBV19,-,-,CASSMGMVSYEQYF,TGTGCCAGTAGTATGGGCATGGTCTCCTACGAGCAGTACTTC
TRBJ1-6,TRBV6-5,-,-,CASSPRDSPLHF,TGTGCCAGCAGCCCCAGGGATTCACCCCTCCACTTT
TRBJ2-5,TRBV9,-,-,CASSLAGAVETQYF,TGTGCCAGCAGCTTGGCGGGGGCAGTGGAGACCCAGTACTTC
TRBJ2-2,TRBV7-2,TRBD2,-,CASSVSGRAAGELFF,TGTGCCAGCAGCGTTAGCGGGAGGGCCGCCGGGGAGCTGTTTTTT
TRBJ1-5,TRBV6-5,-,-,CASSPFRVNQPQHF,TGTGCCAGCAGCCCCTTCAGGGTCAATCAGCCCCAGCATTTT
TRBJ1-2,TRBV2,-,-,CAGREGPTYGYTF,TGTGCCGGAAGAGAGGGCCCGACCTATGGCTACACCTTC
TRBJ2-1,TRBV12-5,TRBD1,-,CASVDRELYNEQFF,TGTGCTAGTGTCGACAGGGAGCTCTACAATGAGCAGTTCTTC
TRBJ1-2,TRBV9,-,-,CASSVAGAEGYTF,TGTGCCAGCAGCGTAGCTGGGGCAGAAGGCTACACCTTC
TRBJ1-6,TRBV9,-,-,CASSVGLFSSPLHF,TGTGCCAGCAGCGTAGGACTATTTAGTTCACCCCTCCACTTT
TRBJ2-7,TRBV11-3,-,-,CASMYGGGTYEQYF,TGTGCCAGCATGTACGGGGGAGGAACCTACGAGCAGTACTTC
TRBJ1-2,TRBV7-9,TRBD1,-,CASSPSGQGTIYGYTF,TGTGCCAGCAGCCCCTCCGGACAGGGGACGATCTATGGCTACACCTTC
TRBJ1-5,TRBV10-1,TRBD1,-,CASLPGQGIYWGQPQHF,TGCGCCAGCCTCCCGGGACAGGGCATATATTGGGGTCAGCCCCAGCATTTT
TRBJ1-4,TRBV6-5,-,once,CASRGSGEKLFF,TGTGCCAGCAGGGGGAGCGGTGAAAAACTGTTTTTT
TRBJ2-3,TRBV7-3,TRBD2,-,CASSPGLASDTQYF,TGTGCCAGCAGCCCGGGACTAGCCTCAGATACGCAGTATTTT
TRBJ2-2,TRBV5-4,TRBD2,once,CASSSLAGDGTGELFF,TGTGCCAGCAGCTCCTTAGCGGGAGACGGCACCGGGGAGCTGTTTTTT
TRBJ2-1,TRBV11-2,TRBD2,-,CASSPVLRGAYNEQFF,TGTGCCAGCAGCCCGGTTCTGCGGGGGGCCTACAATGAGCAGTTCTTC
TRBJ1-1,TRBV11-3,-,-,CASSFTVNTEAFF,TGTGCCAGCAGCTTCACGGTGAACACTGAAGCTTTCTTT
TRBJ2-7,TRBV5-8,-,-,CASSFGAPF,TGTGCCAGCAGCTTTGGGGCCCCCTTC
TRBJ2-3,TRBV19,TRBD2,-,CASSILAGGDTQYF,TGTGCCAGTAGTATCCTAGCGGGAGGGGATACGCAGTATTTT
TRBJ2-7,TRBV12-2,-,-,CASHKDRGLYEQYF,TGTGCAAGTCACAAGGACAGGGGGCTCTACGAGCAGTACTTC
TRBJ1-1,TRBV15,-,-,CATSRGALNTEAFF,TGTGCCACCAGCAGAGGGGCATTGAACACTGAAGCTTTCTTT
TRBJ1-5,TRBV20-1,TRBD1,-,CSAETGQGEDF,TGCAGTGCAGAAACAGGACAGGGAGAGGATTTT
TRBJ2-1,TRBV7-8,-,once,CASSRIGGRALDEQFF,TGTGCCAGCAGCCGAATAGGGGGGAGGGCCTTGGATGAGCAGTTCTTC
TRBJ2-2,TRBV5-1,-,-,CASSLDYSTGELFF,TGCGCCAGCAGCTTGGATTACAGCACCGGGGAGCTGTTTTTT
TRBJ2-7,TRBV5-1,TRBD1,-,CASSFDRGDEQYF,TGCGCCAGCAGCTTTGACAGGGGAGACGAGCAGTACTTC
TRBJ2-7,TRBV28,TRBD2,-,CASWGAGGRPYEQYF,TGTGCCAGCTGGGGGGCGGGGGGACGACCCTACGAGCAGTACTTC
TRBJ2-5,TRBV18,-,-,CASSRLNREETQYF,TGTGCCAGCTCACGCCTCAACAGGGAAGAGACCCAGTACTTC
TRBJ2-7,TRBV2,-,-,CASSEGDVPYEQYF,TGTGCCAGCAGTGAGGGCGATGTCCCCTACGAGCAGTACTTC
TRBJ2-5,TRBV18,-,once,CASSATGTQETQYF,TGTGCCAGCTCGGCGACAGGGACTCAAGAGACCCAGTACTTC
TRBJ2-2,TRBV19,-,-,CASSISLNTGELFF,TGTGCCAGTAGTATATCCTTAAACACCGGGGAGCTGTTTTTT
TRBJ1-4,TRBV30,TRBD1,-,CAWSGPGQRLGEKLFF,TGTGCCTGGAGTGGTCCGGGACAGCGCCTGGGGGAAAAACTGTTTTTT
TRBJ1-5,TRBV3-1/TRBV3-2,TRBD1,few,CASSQDRGLGQPQHF,TGTGCCAGCAGCCAGGACAGGGGGCTTGGACAGCCCCAGCATTTT
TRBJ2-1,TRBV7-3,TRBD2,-,CASGPSGGEYNEQFF,TGTGCCAGCGGACCAAGCGGGGGGGAGTACAATGAGCAGTTCTTC
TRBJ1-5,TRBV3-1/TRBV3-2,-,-,CASSQATVSNQPQHF,TGTGCCAGCAGCCAGGCGACAGTTAGCAATCAGCCCCAGCATTTT
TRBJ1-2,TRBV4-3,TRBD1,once,CASSQGTGGGYGYTF,TGCGCCAGCAGCCAGGGGACAGGGGGCGGCTATGGCTACACCTTC
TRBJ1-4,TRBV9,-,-,CASSVASGHRDEKLFF,TGTGCCAGCAGCGTAGCTTCGGGACACAGGGATGAAAAACTGTTTTTT
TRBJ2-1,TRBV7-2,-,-,CASSLEAGLYNEQFF,TGTGCCAGCAGCTTAGAGGCAGGACTATACAATGAGCAGTTCTTC
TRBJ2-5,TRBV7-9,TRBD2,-,CASSLRLAGLGEGGETQYF,TGTGCCAGCAGCTTGCGACTAGCGGGCCTAGGCGAGGGTGGGGAGACCCAGTACTTC
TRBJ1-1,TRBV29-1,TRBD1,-,CSVEDLGQKDFF,TGCAGCGTTGAAGATTTGGGACAGAAAGATTTCTTT
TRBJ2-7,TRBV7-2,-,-,CASSLEKRMGGYEQYF,TGTGCCAGCAGCTTAGAAAAGCGGATGGGGGGCTACGAGCAGTACTTC
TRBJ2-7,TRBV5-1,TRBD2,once,CASSLREGYEQYF,TGCGCCAGCAGCTTGCGGGAGGGCTACGAGCAGTACTTC
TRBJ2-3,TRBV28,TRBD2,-,CASNGRGGLSHTDTQYF,TGTGCCAGCAACGGGCGGGGGGGCCTGTCCCACACAGATACGCAGTATTTT
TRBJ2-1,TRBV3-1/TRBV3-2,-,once,CASSGRRATYNEQFF,TGTGCCAGCAGCGGCCGGCGGGCCACGTACAATGAGCAGTTCTTC
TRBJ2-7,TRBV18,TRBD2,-,CASSPGGGGYEQYF,TGTGCCAGCTCGCCCGGGGGGGGAGGCTACGAGCAGTACTTC
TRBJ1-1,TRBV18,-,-,CASSPGRGDTEAFF,TGTGCCAGCTCACCGGGGAGGGGGGACACTGAAGCTTTCTTT
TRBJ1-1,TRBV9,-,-,CASSVAAGLNTEAFF,TGTGCCAGCAGCGTAGCGGCGGGTTTGAACACTGAAGCTTTCTTT
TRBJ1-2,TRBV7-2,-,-,CASRVAGLGDYGYTF,TGTGCCAGCAGGGTAGCGGGGCTGGGGGACTATGGCTACACCTTC
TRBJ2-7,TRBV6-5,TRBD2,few,CASSRTSSSYEQYF,TGTGCCAGCAGTAGGACTAGCAGCTCCTACGAGCAGTACTTC
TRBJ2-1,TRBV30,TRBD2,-,CAWRGLAYSNEQFF,TGTGCCTGGAGAGGACTAGCATACAGCAATGAGCAGTTCTTC
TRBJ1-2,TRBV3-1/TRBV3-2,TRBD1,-,CASSRGTGYYGYTF,TGTGCCAGCAGCCGCGGGACAGGGTACTATGGCTACACCTTC